This is a list of T cell receptor beta chains from one sample in a study of blood T cell repertoires in COVID-19. TCRdb's copy holds only in-frame clones and misses some; the assay was immunoSEQ multiplex PCR. The repertoire holds about 270,000 clones, with approximately 85% as singletons. The sample was peripheral blood. These receptors were collected from an older woman with acute or convalescent COVID-19. Each CDR3 is given with its conserved first and last residue. Each record gives: V gene, J gene, CDR3 protein.

v_gene: TRBV20-1; j_gene: TRBJ2-5; CDR3aa: CSANPRETQYF
v_gene: TRBV3-1/TRBV3-2; j_gene: TRBJ1-2; CDR3aa: CASSQAWDRANYGYTF
v_gene: TRBV5-4; j_gene: TRBJ2-3; CDR3aa: CASSSPRQRGPTDTQYF
v_gene: TRBV12-3/TRBV12-4; j_gene: TRBJ1-2; CDR3aa: CASSLRGRGGYTF
v_gene: TRBV5-4; j_gene: TRBJ2-3; CDR3aa: CASSPLAGGSDTQYF
v_gene: TRBV5-5; j_gene: TRBJ2-3; CDR3aa: CASSPEPQNTQYF
v_gene: TRBV24-1; j_gene: TRBJ2-3; CDR3aa: CATSDPGQGSRDTQYF
v_gene: TRBV5-1; j_gene: TRBJ1-1; CDR3aa: CASSSPAGRKGRNAEAFF
v_gene: TRBV15; j_gene: TRBJ1-3; CDR3aa: CATSRAGVRSSGNTIYF
v_gene: TRBV29-1; j_gene: TRBJ1-1; CDR3aa: CSVVRGGYTEAFF
v_gene: TRBV2; j_gene: TRBJ1-2; CDR3aa: CASSRDRVKGYTF
v_gene: TRBV11-2; j_gene: TRBJ2-7; CDR3aa: CASRSPGRSYEQYF
v_gene: TRBV30; j_gene: TRBJ2-2; CDR3aa: CAWEGQANTGELFF
v_gene: TRBV6-5; j_gene: TRBJ2-2; CDR3aa: CASSPRDPGELFF
v_gene: TRBV15; j_gene: TRBJ2-7; CDR3aa: CATSGTSYEQYF
v_gene: TRBV7-2; j_gene: TRBJ1-6; CDR3aa: CASSLEPFSYNSPLHF
v_gene: TRBV2; j_gene: TRBJ1-6; CDR3aa: CASSKRTGSYNSPLHF
v_gene: TRBV19; j_gene: TRBJ1-1; CDR3aa: CASGSQVNTEAFF
v_gene: TRBV2; j_gene: TRBJ1-1; CDR3aa: CASRADRNTEAFF
v_gene: TRBV2; j_gene: TRBJ1-6; CDR3aa: CASRGPGGRGSPLHF
v_gene: TRBV5-8; j_gene: TRBJ1-2; CDR3aa: CASSLGRGLYGYTF
v_gene: TRBV4-1; j_gene: TRBJ2-6; CDR3aa: CASSLQSGANVLTF
v_gene: TRBV19; j_gene: TRBJ2-3; CDR3aa: CASSPSPSGGITDTQYF
v_gene: TRBV30; j_gene: TRBJ1-6; CDR3aa: CAWGARADSPLHF
v_gene: TRBV7-2; j_gene: TRBJ2-3; CDR3aa: CASSSRGAPTDTQYF
v_gene: TRBV3-1/TRBV3-2; j_gene: TRBJ1-2; CDR3aa: CASSQGQGYGYTF
v_gene: TRBV30; j_gene: TRBJ1-4; CDR3aa: CAWNNPGATNEKLFF
v_gene: TRBV5-1; j_gene: TRBJ2-4; CDR3aa: CASSLSSGNIQYF
v_gene: TRBV27; j_gene: TRBJ1-1; CDR3aa: CASSLYRGLLGTEAFF
v_gene: TRBV6-2/TRBV6-3; j_gene: TRBJ1-2; CDR3aa: CASSPTRTVGGYTF
v_gene: TRBV7-9; j_gene: TRBJ1-1; CDR3aa: CASSLLAGSEAFF
v_gene: TRBV3-1/TRBV3-2; j_gene: TRBJ2-1; CDR3aa: CASSPSGGRIEQFF
v_gene: TRBV6-5; j_gene: TRBJ2-7; CDR3aa: CASSLTGSKQYF
v_gene: TRBV5-1; j_gene: TRBJ1-1; CDR3aa: CASSFQPGQGAEAFF
v_gene: TRBV4-1; j_gene: TRBJ1-5; CDR3aa: CASSPEPGQGHQPQHF
v_gene: TRBV6-6; j_gene: TRBJ1-1; CDR3aa: CASSSNPRGMNTEAFF
v_gene: TRBV30; j_gene: TRBJ1-2; CDR3aa: CAWRPRTGDPYGYTF
v_gene: TRBV10-1; j_gene: TRBJ1-1; CDR3aa: CASSVSAVLNTEAFF
v_gene: TRBV25-1; j_gene: TRBJ1-1; CDR3aa: CASSRQALNTEAFF
v_gene: TRBV6-2/TRBV6-3; j_gene: TRBJ1-1; CDR3aa: CASSLARGAGEAFF
v_gene: TRBV9; j_gene: TRBJ2-3; CDR3aa: CASSVQGFNTDTQYF
v_gene: TRBV2; j_gene: TRBJ1-5; CDR3aa: CASSRDREQPQHF
v_gene: TRBV27; j_gene: TRBJ1-2; CDR3aa: CASSFQTGIGGYTF
v_gene: TRBV2; j_gene: TRBJ2-3; CDR3aa: CASSERQGTDTQYF
v_gene: TRBV4-1; j_gene: TRBJ2-7; CDR3aa: CASRARGADEQYF
v_gene: TRBV18; j_gene: TRBJ1-4; CDR3aa: CASSGGRNEKLFF
v_gene: TRBV24-1; j_gene: TRBJ2-5; CDR3aa: CATSDSGTGGETQYF
v_gene: TRBV5-4; j_gene: TRBJ1-2; CDR3aa: CASSFGDRRVNYGYTF
v_gene: TRBV15; j_gene: TRBJ1-1; CDR3aa: CATSRVGGLRAEAFF
v_gene: TRBV7-2; j_gene: TRBJ2-4; CDR3aa: CASSLETGQGKATKNIQYF
v_gene: TRBV6-4; j_gene: TRBJ1-1; CDR3aa: CASSDSFHRGPNTEAFF
v_gene: TRBV5-4; j_gene: TRBJ1-1; CDR3aa: CASSLSQGSTEAFF
v_gene: TRBV6-1; j_gene: TRBJ1-3; CDR3aa: CASREDSLSGNTIYF